These 8 T cell receptor beta chains originate from one sample sequenced in a study of OX40 agonist ivuxolimab in advanced cancers. Data came from immunoSEQ multiplex PCR; TCRdb stores just in-frame clones and leaves some out. The sample yields nearly 110,000 clones, over 75% seen once. The input for sequencing was CD4+ or CD8+ T cells sorted from blood, taken in a trial of the OX40 agonist ivuxolimab. Receptors were obtained from an adult with an advanced solid tumor such as melanoma, head and neck, liver or kidney cancer.

This clone was found a few times. The rearrangement uses TRBV30 and TRBJ2-3; 7 nucleotides match TRBD1. The junction had 8 bases not matched to a gene; V was cut back by 5 bases and J by 6 bases. Germline CDR1 GTSNPN, CDR2 SVGIG (reference sequence). CDR3 length equals 13 residues. CDR3 coding DNA: TGTGCCTGGCAACAGGGGTATAGGGATACGCAGTATTTT. Translated, it gives CAWQQGYRDTQYF.

The chain has TRBV6-6 and TRBJ1-2; D is perhaps TRBD1 (5 bases). V dropped 7 bases and J dropped 6 bases, with 15 bases sitting between them. This CDR3 is 13 amino acids long. From germline, CDR1 is MNHNY and CDR2 SVGAGI (reference sequence). The CDR3 region has the DNA TGTGCCAGCAAGTCGGACAATCGACATGGCTACACCTTC. This sequence encodes CASKSDNRHGYTF.

The chain couples TRBV28 to TRBJ1-4; D gene unclear. V was pared by 1 base and J by 6 bases, with 9 bases between. The germline V gene encodes CDR1 MDHEN and CDR2 SYDVKM. The CDR3 runs to 14 residues. CDR3 DNA: TGTGCCAGCAGTTTATCTCAACCGGATGAAAAACTGTTTTTT. Its translation is CASSLSQPDEKLFF.

The rearrangement links TRBV5-1 to TRBJ2-7; 13 bases align to TRBD2. Germline loops: CDR1 SGHRS, CDR2 YFSETQ. V lost 4 bases, J lost 2 bases, and 3 bases stayed unmatched. The CDR3 is made up of 15 amino acids. In DNA, the CDR3 is TGCGCCAGCAGCACCGGGACTAGCGGGGCCTACGAGCAGTACTTC. This gives the protein CASSTGTSGAYEQYF.

The chain has TRBV4-3 and TRBJ1-4; 8 bases map to TRBD1. The CDR3 is 14 residues long. J gave up 4 bases and V 3 bases, and 1 base lay outside the gene matches. CDR1 and CDR2 (germline): LGHNA, YSLEER. Here the CDR3 reads CASSQGQVNEKLFF. The CDR3 nucleotides read TGCGCCAGCAGCCAGGGACAGGTTAATGAAAAACTGTTTTTT.

CDR3 nucleotide sequence: TGTGCCAGCAGCCTGGACAGGGGGGGACTAGGCGCTGAAGCTTTCTTT. It is translated as CASSLDRGGLGAEAFF. V is TRBV7-2 and J is TRBJ1-1, with 10 nucleotides matching TRBD1. With V trimmed by 5 bases and J by 6 bases, 12 bases remained unmatched. The germline V gene encodes CDR1 SGHTA and CDR2 FQGNSA. The CDR3 sequence is 16 residues long.

This clone was detected only a few times. The rearrangement links TRBV5-4 to TRBJ1-3; maybe TRBD1 (6 bases). V was trimmed by 2 bases and J by 4 bases, leaving 10 bases between them. The CDR3 spans 14 residues. The germline gives CDR1 SGHNT, CDR2 YYREEE (reference sequence). The CDR3, as DNA: TGTGCCAGCAGCTTACAGGGAGGAGGAAACACCATATATTTT. Translated: CASSLQGGGNTIYF.

This chain joins TRBV5-1 and TRBJ2-7; 9 bases are a match to TRBD1. Trimming at V came to 4 bases and at J to 3 bases, leaving 2 bases not matched to a gene. This CDR3 is 13 amino acids long. Looked up from germline, CDR1 is SGHRS and CDR2 is YFSETQ. CDR3: CASSRDRDYEQYF. The CDR3 region has the DNA TGCGCCAGCAGCCGGGACAGGGACTACGAGCAGTACTTC.